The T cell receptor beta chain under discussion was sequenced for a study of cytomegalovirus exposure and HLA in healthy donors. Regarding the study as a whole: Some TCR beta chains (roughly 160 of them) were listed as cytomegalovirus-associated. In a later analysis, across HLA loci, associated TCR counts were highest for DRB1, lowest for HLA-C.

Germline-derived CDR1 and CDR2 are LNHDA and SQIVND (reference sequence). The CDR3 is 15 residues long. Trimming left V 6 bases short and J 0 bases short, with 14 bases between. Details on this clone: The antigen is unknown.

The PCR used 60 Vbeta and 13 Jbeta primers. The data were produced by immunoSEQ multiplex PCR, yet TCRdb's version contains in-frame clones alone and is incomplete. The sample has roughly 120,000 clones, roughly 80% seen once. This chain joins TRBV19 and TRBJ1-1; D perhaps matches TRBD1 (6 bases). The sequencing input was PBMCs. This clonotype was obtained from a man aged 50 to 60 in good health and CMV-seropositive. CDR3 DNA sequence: TGTGCCAGTAGGGTGACAGGTAGGATGAACACTGAAGCTTTCTTT. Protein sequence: CASRVTGRMNTEAFF.